This T cell receptor beta chain is drawn from a study of T-cell reconstitution after alpha-beta-depleted transplantation in children. This clonotype appeared many times. Its antigen is not known. Study-level findings and limits: Surviving recipient T cells and intrathymic progenitors accounted for some patients' high TCRbeta diversity at day 60. At the one-year point after transplant, T-cell counts and TCRbeta diversity were found to come mostly from T cells that had been newly produced. Reportedly, only several hundred clones from non-depleted graft cells drove alpha-beta T-cell counts at about two months.

Unique molecular identifiers were incorporated into the prepared TCRbeta library. A single record per CDR3 protein comes from TCRdb applying MiXCR to the PCR reads. Counted here are 250,000 to 300,000 distinct CDR3 sequences, 10% occurring once; the ten biggest clones make up less than 8%. The V segment lost 2 bases and the J segment 5 bases; nucleotides outside the gene matches: 7. This CDR3 is built from 16 residues. The germline gives CDR1 KGHSH, CDR2 LQKENI. The chain carries TRBV18 and TRBJ2-3; TRBD2 agrees at 10 bases. The input for sequencing was PBMCs, taken before TCRalphabeta/CD19-depleted stem cell transplant. The receptor comes from a boy younger than two with acute myeloid leukemia, due to receive a stem cell transplant. The CDR3 nucleotides are TGTGCCAGCTCACCAGTTCCTAGCGGGAGAGTAGATACGCAGTATTTT. Its translation is CASSPVPSGRVDTQYF.